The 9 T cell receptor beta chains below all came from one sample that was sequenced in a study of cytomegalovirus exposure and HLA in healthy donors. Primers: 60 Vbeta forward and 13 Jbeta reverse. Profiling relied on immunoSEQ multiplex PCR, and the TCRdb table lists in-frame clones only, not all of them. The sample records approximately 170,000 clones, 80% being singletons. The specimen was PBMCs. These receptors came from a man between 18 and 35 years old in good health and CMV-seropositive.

The CDR3 reads CASSLYGWTNEKLFF. CDR3 sequence (DNA): TGTGCCAGCAGTTTATACGGGTGGACTAATGAAAAACTGTTTTTT. This chain uses TRBV27 with TRBJ1-4; D gene uncertain. The V end was cut by 1 base, the J end by 2 bases, with 8 bases between. Germline V gene lookup returns CDR1 MNHEY and CDR2 SMNVEV (reference sequence). The CDR3 totals 15 residues.

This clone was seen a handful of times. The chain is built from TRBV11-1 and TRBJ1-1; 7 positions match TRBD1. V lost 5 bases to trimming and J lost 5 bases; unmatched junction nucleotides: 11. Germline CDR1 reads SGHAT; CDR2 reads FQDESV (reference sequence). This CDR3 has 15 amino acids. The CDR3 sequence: CASSPRQGLETEAFF. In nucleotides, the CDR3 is TGTGCCAGCAGCCCGAGACAGGGTCTGGAAACTGAAGCTTTCTTT.

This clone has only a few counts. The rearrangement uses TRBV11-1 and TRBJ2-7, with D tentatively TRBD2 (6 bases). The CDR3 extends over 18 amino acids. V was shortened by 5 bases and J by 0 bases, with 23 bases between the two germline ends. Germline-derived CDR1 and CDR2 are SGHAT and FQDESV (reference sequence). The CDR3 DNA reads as TGTGCCAGCAGCCCCGGAAAGTGGGGGGTCAACAGCTCCTACGAGCAGTACTTC. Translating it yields CASSPGKWGVNSSYEQYF.

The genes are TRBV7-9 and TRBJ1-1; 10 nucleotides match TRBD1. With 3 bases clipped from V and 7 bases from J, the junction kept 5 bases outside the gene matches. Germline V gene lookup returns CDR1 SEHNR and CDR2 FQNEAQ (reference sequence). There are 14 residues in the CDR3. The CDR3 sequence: CASSLGDRGHEAFF. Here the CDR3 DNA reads TGTGCCAGCAGCTTGGGCGACAGGGGGCATGAAGCTTTCTTT.

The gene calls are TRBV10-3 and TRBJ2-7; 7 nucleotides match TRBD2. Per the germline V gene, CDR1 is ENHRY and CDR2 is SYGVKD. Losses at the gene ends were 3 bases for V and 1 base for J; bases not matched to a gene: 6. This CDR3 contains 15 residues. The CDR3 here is CAISEYGGSSYEQYF. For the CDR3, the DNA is TGTGCCATCAGTGAATACGGCGGGAGTTCCTACGAGCAGTACTTC.

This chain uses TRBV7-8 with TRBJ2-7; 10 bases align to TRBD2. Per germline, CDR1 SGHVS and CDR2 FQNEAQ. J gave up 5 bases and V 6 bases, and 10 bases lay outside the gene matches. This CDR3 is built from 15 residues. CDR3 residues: CASRPSTSGNHEQYF. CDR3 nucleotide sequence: TGTGCCAGCAGGCCCAGCACTAGCGGGAACCACGAGCAGTACTTC.

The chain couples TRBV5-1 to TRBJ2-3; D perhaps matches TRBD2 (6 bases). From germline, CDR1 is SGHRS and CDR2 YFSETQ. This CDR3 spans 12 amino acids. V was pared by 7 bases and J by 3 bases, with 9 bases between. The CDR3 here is CASWGDTDTQYF. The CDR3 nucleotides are TGCGCCAGCTGGGGGGATACAGATACGCAGTATTTT.

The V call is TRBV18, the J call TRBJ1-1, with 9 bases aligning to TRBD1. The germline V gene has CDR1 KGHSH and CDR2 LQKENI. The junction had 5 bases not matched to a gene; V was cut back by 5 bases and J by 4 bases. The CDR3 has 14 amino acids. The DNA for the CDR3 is TGTGCCAGCTCAGAAGGACAGGGGCGCACTGAAGCTTTCTTT. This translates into CASSEGQGRTEAFF.

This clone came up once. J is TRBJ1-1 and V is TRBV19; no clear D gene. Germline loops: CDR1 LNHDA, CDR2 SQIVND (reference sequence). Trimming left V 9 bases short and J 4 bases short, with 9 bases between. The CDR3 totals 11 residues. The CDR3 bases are TGTGCCAGCGGACTGGGCACTGAAGCTTTCTTT. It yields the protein CASGLGTEAFF.